The rows below give T cell receptor beta chains drawn from one sample of a study of blood T cell repertoires in COVID-19. Repertoires were generated with immunoSEQ multiplex PCR, while TCRdb's copy carries only in-frame clones and drops some. The sample carries some 140,000 clones, 70% to 80% recorded once. Sequencing was performed on peripheral blood. The receptors were sampled from a woman aged 70-85 years with COVID-19, enrolled during active disease. CDR3s include the opening cysteine and the closing phenylalanine or tryptophan. A D gene is named only where the DNA matches it firmly. Clone sizes are given selectively: once, few, many, or a class where the clone is expanded.

v_call: TRBV18
clone_size: .
j_call: TRBJ2-2
d_call: TRBD1
cdr3_aa: CASSPSGQGTGELFF
cdr3_nt: TGTGCCAGCTCTCCCTCGGGACAGGGGACCGGGGAGCTGTTTTTT

v_call: TRBV29-1
clone_size: .
j_call: TRBJ1-2
d_call: .
cdr3_aa: CSVTGSYGYTF
cdr3_nt: TGCAGCGTTACAGGTAGCTATGGCTACACCTTC

v_call: TRBV3-1/TRBV3-2
clone_size: .
j_call: TRBJ1-2
d_call: TRBD1
cdr3_aa: CASSRTGQGAGYTF
cdr3_nt: TGTGCCAGCAGCCGCACCGGACAGGGCGCTGGCTACACCTTC

v_call: TRBV6-1
clone_size: .
j_call: TRBJ2-3
d_call: TRBD2
cdr3_aa: CASSEAASGGANTQYF
cdr3_nt: TGTGCCAGCAGTGAAGCAGCTAGCGGGGGGGCTAATACGCAGTATTTT

v_call: TRBV24-1
clone_size: .
j_call: TRBJ1-5
d_call: TRBD1
cdr3_aa: CATSFADRVTGVGNQPQHF
cdr3_nt: TGTGCCACCAGTTTCGCGGACAGGGTCACGGGGGTTGGGAATCAGCCCCAGCATTTT

v_call: TRBV4-3
clone_size: .
j_call: TRBJ2-3
d_call: TRBD2
cdr3_aa: CASSQDGLAGGGDTQYF
cdr3_nt: TGCGCCAGCAGCCAAGATGGGCTAGCGGGGGGAGGGGATACGCAGTATTTT

v_call: TRBV11-1
clone_size: few
j_call: TRBJ2-6
d_call: .
cdr3_aa: CASSFLASGANVLTF
cdr3_nt: TGTGCCAGCAGCTTTCTGGCTTCTGGGGCCAACGTCCTGACTTTC

v_call: TRBV18
clone_size: .
j_call: TRBJ2-2
d_call: TRBD1
cdr3_aa: CASSPLKDRANTGELFF
cdr3_nt: TGTGCCAGCTCACCACTGAAGGACAGGGCGAACACCGGGGAGCTGTTTTTT

v_call: TRBV4-2
clone_size: .
j_call: TRBJ2-5
d_call: .
cdr3_aa: CASSHSTVPETQYF
cdr3_nt: TGTGCCAGCAGCCATTCGACAGTTCCGGAGACCCAGTACTTC

v_call: TRBV6-5
clone_size: .
j_call: TRBJ1-6
d_call: .
cdr3_aa: CASSRGPTGTSPLHF
cdr3_nt: TGTGCCAGCAGTCGGGGTCCTACAGGGACTTCACCCCTCCACTTT

v_call: TRBV7-9
clone_size: .
j_call: TRBJ2-3
d_call: .
cdr3_aa: CASSDGGGNTQYF
cdr3_nt: TGTGCCAGCAGTGACGGTGGGGGGAATACGCAGTATTTT

v_call: TRBV4-1
clone_size: .
j_call: TRBJ2-7
d_call: TRBD2
cdr3_aa: CASSPGLAYEQYF
cdr3_nt: TGCGCCAGCAGCCCGGGACTAGCCTACGAGCAGTACTTC

v_call: TRBV6-5
clone_size: .
j_call: TRBJ2-7
d_call: .
cdr3_aa: CASRATVHYEQYF
cdr3_nt: TGTGCCAGCAGGGCCACCGTTCATTACGAGCAGTACTTC

v_call: TRBV5-1
clone_size: .
j_call: TRBJ2-5
d_call: .
cdr3_aa: CASRGGAGGREETQYF
cdr3_nt: TGCGCCAGCAGAGGTGGAGCAGGGGGTCGGGAGGAGACCCAGTACTTC

v_call: TRBV5-4
clone_size: .
j_call: TRBJ2-7
d_call: TRBD2
cdr3_aa: CAVQRAGAYEQYF
cdr3_nt: TGTGCTGTACAGAGGGCGGGGGCCTACGAGCAGTACTTC

v_call: TRBV6-1
clone_size: once
j_call: TRBJ2-5
d_call: TRBD2
cdr3_aa: CASSVGTSGGRRQETQYF
cdr3_nt: TGTGCCAGCAGTGTAGGGACTAGCGGGGGGCGACGCCAAGAGACCCAGTACTTC

v_call: TRBV12-3/TRBV12-4
clone_size: .
j_call: TRBJ1-1
d_call: .
cdr3_aa: CASTKAVNTEAFF
cdr3_nt: TGTGCCAGCACCAAAGCGGTGAACACTGAAGCTTTCTTT

v_call: TRBV5-6
clone_size: few
j_call: TRBJ2-5
d_call: TRBD2
cdr3_aa: CASSFGLAQETQYF
cdr3_nt: TGTGCCAGCAGCTTCGGACTAGCCCAAGAGACCCAGTACTTC

v_call: TRBV2
clone_size: .
j_call: TRBJ2-5
d_call: TRBD2
cdr3_aa: CASSSLSGGRETQYF
cdr3_nt: TGTGCCAGCAGTTCCCTAAGCGGGGGCAGGGAGACCCAGTACTTC

v_call: TRBV24-1
clone_size: .
j_call: TRBJ1-2
d_call: .
cdr3_aa: CATSDPTGAYGYTF
cdr3_nt: TGTGCCACCAGTGACCCAACAGGAGCCTATGGCTACACCTTC

v_call: TRBV5-1
clone_size: .
j_call: TRBJ1-2
d_call: .
cdr3_aa: CASSLEGSPGYTF
cdr3_nt: TGCGCCAGCAGCTTGGAGGGGTCACCAGGCTACACCTTC

v_call: TRBV30
clone_size: .
j_call: TRBJ1-2
d_call: TRBD1
cdr3_aa: CAWSATTWDRGYDGYTF
cdr3_nt: TGTGCCTGGAGCGCTACAACGTGGGACAGGGGTTATGATGGCTACACCTTC

v_call: TRBV4-3
clone_size: few
j_call: TRBJ2-7
d_call: .
cdr3_aa: CASSQDIGAYEQYF
cdr3_nt: TGCGCCAGCAGCCAAGATATAGGGGCCTACGAGCAGTACTTC

v_call: TRBV30
clone_size: .
j_call: TRBJ2-5
d_call: TRBD2
cdr3_aa: CAWSGLAGIGTQYF
cdr3_nt: TGTGCCTGGAGTGGGTTAGCGGGGATTGGGACCCAGTACTTC

v_call: TRBV6-5
clone_size: .
j_call: TRBJ2-1
d_call: TRBD2
cdr3_aa: CASRTSGPNNEQFF
cdr3_nt: TGTGCCAGCAGGACTAGCGGACCAAACAATGAGCAGTTCTTC

v_call: TRBV21-1
clone_size: .
j_call: TRBJ1-1
d_call: .
cdr3_aa: CASSKDKNTEAFF
cdr3_nt: TGTGCCAGCAGCAAAGATAAAAACACTGAAGCTTTCTTT

v_call: TRBV4-1
clone_size: .
j_call: TRBJ2-7
d_call: .
cdr3_aa: CASSQSPGNEQYF
cdr3_nt: TGCGCCAGCAGCCAATCCCCCGGGAACGAGCAGTACTTC

v_call: TRBV5-5
clone_size: .
j_call: TRBJ1-1
d_call: .
cdr3_aa: CASSPGTLNTEAFF
cdr3_nt: TGTGCCAGCAGCCCCGGGACATTGAACACTGAAGCTTTCTTT

v_call: TRBV5-6
clone_size: .
j_call: TRBJ2-7
d_call: TRBD1
cdr3_aa: CASSLGQGAAKQYF
cdr3_nt: TGTGCCAGCAGCCTGGGACAGGGGGCCGCTAAGCAGTACTTC

v_call: TRBV5-6
clone_size: .
j_call: TRBJ1-4
d_call: .
cdr3_aa: CASSSFRGEATNEKLFF
cdr3_nt: TGTGCCAGCAGCTCCTTCAGGGGTGAAGCAACTAATGAAAAACTGTTTTTT

v_call: TRBV4-1
clone_size: .
j_call: TRBJ1-2
d_call: TRBD1
cdr3_aa: CASSLVTGQGAVGYTF
cdr3_nt: TGCGCCAGCAGCCTTGTTACCGGACAGGGGGCGGTTGGCTACACCTTC

v_call: TRBV4-2
clone_size: .
j_call: TRBJ2-7
d_call: TRBD2
cdr3_aa: CASSQGSGDQTYEQYF
cdr3_nt: TGTGCCAGCAGCCAAGGTAGCGGGGACCAAACCTACGAGCAGTACTTC

v_call: TRBV2
clone_size: .
j_call: TRBJ2-4
d_call: .
cdr3_aa: CASSDRTGRGNIQYF
cdr3_nt: TGTGCCAGCAGTGACCGTACAGGGAGAGGGAACATTCAGTACTTC

v_call: TRBV5-1
clone_size: .
j_call: TRBJ1-1
d_call: TRBD1
cdr3_aa: CASSLNGPATGSNTEAFF
cdr3_nt: TGCGCCAGCAGTTTGAACGGGCCTGCGACAGGGAGTAACACTGAAGCTTTCTTT

v_call: TRBV11-3
clone_size: .
j_call: TRBJ2-3
d_call: TRBD1
cdr3_aa: CASSLGTGNTQYF
cdr3_nt: TGTGCCAGCAGCTTAGGGACAGGGAATACGCAGTATTTT

v_call: TRBV7-8
clone_size: .
j_call: TRBJ1-1
d_call: .
cdr3_aa: CASRPGDTEAFF
cdr3_nt: TGTGCCAGCAGGCCCGGGGACACTGAAGCTTTCTTT

v_call: TRBV6-5
clone_size: many
j_call: TRBJ1-5
d_call: .
cdr3_aa: CASTPSGGNQPQHF
cdr3_nt: TGTGCCAGTACCCCCTCCGGGGGCAATCAGCCCCAGCATTTT

v_call: TRBV2
clone_size: few
j_call: TRBJ2-2
d_call: TRBD2
cdr3_aa: CASSLAGGLSTGELFF
cdr3_nt: TGTGCCAGCAGTTTAGCGGGGGGGCTAAGCACCGGGGAGCTGTTTTTT

v_call: TRBV7-2
clone_size: .
j_call: TRBJ2-3
d_call: .
cdr3_aa: CASRRELSDTQYF
cdr3_nt: TGTGCCAGCAGACGAGAACTTTCGGATACGCAGTATTTT

v_call: TRBV25-1
clone_size: .
j_call: TRBJ1-5
d_call: TRBD1
cdr3_aa: CASREQGFNQPQHF
cdr3_nt: TGTGCCAGCAGGGAACAGGGGTTCAATCAGCCCCAGCATTTT